This T cell receptor (beta chain) was profiled in a study of tumor-infiltrating lymphocytes in primary liver carcinoma. Study information: Surgical resection treated primary liver carcinoma in the patients. Tumor lesions were T1-T3 N0M0 and spanned roughly 4 to 10 cm. Study-level points and caveats: Tumor region pairs overlapped more than did tumor-adjacent and tumor-blood pairs.

The source of the blood RNA was unsorted whole blood, and germline DNA was extracted as well. Presurgery, approximately 4.4 milliliters of peripheral blood were collected. This CDR3 has 13 amino acids. CDR1 and CDR2 from the germline V gene are MDHEN and SYDVKM. Starting from about 0.5 ug of total RNA, TCR beta cDNA was produced with a primer in the constant region. What produced the TCR beta libraries was three nested multiplex PCR rounds using slightly modified ARM-PCR. Running 10 cycles apiece, the first two PCR rounds relied on TRBV1-TRBV30 forward primers together with a C-beta reverse primer. TCRdb re-analysed the multiplex PCR reads in MiXCR, keeping a single row per CDR3 protein. The table includes 190,000 or so distinct CDR3 sequences, 65% detected once. With regard to this clonotype: Its antigen is not identified. A junction boundary mismatches the germline segment, possibly from a read error.

The chain links TRBV28 to TRBJ1-5; no firm D call. Sequencing used peripheral blood. The TCR comes from a woman aged 55-69 years with primary liver carcinoma and hepatitis B virus infection. The CDR3 sequence is CASSFGGDKPHHF. Here the CDR3 DNA reads TGTGCCAGCAGTTTCGGTGGAGATAAGCCCCACCATTTT.